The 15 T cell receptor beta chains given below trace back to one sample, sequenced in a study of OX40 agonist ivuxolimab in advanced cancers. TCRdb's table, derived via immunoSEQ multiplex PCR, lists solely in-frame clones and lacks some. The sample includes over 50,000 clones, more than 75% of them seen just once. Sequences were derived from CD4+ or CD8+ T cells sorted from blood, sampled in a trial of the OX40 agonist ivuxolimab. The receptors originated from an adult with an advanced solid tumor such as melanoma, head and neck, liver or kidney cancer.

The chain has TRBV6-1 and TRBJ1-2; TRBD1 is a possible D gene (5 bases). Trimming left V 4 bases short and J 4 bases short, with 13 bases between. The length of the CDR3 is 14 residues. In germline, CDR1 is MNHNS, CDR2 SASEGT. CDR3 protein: CASSVGDGSYGYTF. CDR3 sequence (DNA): TGTGCCAGCAGTGTGGGGGACGGGAGCTATGGCTACACCTTC.

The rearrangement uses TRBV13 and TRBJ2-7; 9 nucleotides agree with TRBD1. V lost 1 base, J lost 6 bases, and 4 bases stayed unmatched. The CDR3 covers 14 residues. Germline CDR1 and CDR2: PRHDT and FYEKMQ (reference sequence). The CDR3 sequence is CASSLVDRGGEQYF. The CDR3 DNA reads TGTGCCAGCAGCTTAGTGGACAGGGGAGGCGAGCAGTACTTC.

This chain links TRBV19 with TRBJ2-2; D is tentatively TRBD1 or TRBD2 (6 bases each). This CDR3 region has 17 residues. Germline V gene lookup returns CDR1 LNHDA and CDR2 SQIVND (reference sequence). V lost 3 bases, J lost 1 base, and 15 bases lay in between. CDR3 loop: CASSIPSGGQNTGELFF. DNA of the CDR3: TGTGCCAGTAGTATCCCCAGTGGGGGGCAGAACACCGGGGAGCTGTTTTTT.

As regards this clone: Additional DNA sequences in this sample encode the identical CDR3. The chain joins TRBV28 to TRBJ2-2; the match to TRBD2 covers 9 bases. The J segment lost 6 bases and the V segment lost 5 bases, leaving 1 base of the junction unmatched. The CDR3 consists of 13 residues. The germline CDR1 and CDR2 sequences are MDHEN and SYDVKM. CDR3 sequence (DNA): TGTGCCAGCAGTCCTAGCGGGGCCGGGGAGCTGTTTTTT. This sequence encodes CASSPSGAGELFF.

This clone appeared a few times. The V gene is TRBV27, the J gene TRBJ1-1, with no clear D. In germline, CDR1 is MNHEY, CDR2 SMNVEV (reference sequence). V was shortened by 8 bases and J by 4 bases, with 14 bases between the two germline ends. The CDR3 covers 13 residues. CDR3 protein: CASRISHGTEAFF. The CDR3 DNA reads TGTGCCAGCCGCATTTCACACGGCACTGAAGCTTTCTTT.

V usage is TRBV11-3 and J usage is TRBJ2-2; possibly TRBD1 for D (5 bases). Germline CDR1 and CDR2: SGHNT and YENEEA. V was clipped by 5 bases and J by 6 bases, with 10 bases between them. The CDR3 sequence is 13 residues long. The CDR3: CASSPQGSGELFF. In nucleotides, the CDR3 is TGTGCCAGCAGCCCCCAGGGTTCCGGGGAGCTGTTTTTT.

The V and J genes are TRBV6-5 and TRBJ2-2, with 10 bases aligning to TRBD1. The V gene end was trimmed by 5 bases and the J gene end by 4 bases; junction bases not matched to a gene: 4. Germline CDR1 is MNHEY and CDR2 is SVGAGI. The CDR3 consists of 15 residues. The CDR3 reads CASSIGQGGTGELFF. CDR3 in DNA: TGTGCCAGCAGTATCGGACAGGGGGGCACCGGGGAGCTGTTTTTT.

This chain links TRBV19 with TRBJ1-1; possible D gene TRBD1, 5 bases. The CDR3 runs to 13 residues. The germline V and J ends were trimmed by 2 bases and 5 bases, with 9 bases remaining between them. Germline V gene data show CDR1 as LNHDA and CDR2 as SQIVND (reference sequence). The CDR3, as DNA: TGTGCCAGTAGTATATGGGGGAAAACTGAAGCTTTCTTT. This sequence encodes CASSIWGKTEAFF. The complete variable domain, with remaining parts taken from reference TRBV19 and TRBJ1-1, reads DGGITQSPKYLFRKEGQNVTLSCEQNLNHDAMYWYRQDPGQGLRLIYYSQIVNDFQKGDIAEGYSVSREKKESFPLTVTSAQKNPTAFYLCASSIWGKTEAFFGQGTRLTVV.

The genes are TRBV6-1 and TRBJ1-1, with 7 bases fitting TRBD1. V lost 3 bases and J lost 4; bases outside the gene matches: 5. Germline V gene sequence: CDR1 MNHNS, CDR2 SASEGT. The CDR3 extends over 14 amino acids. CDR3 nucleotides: TGTGCCAGCAGTGACCACAGGGGATTCACTGAAGCTTTCTTT. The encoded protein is CASSDHRGFTEAFF.

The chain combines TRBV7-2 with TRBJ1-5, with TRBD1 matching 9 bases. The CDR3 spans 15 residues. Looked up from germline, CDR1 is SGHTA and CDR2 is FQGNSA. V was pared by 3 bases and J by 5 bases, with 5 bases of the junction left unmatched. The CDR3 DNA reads TGTGCCAGCAGCTTTGAGCGGACAGGGGATCAGCCCCAGCATTTT. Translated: CASSFERTGDQPQHF.

The CDR3, as DNA: TGTGCCAGCAGCTCCTTCGGGGGCTCCTTCTATGGCTACACCTTC. Protein: CASSSFGGSFYGYTF. This chain joins TRBV28 and TRBJ1-2, with D maybe TRBD1 (6 bases). The CDR3 extends over 15 amino acids. Trimming took 6 bases from V and 4 from J, leaving 18 bases between them. CDR1 and CDR2 from the germline V gene are MDHEN and SYDVKM.

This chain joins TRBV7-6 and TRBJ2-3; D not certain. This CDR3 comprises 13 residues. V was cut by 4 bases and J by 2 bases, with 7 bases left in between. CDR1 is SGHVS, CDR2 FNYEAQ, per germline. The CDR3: CASSSAPTDTQYF. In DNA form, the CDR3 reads TGTGCCAGCAGCTCGGCACCCACAGATACGCAGTATTTT. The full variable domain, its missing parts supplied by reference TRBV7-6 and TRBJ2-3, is GAGVSQSPRYKVTKRGQDVALRCDPISGHVSLYWYRQALGQGPEFLTYFNYEAQQDKSGLPNDRFSAERPEGSISTLTIQRTEQRDSAMYRCASSSAPTDTQYFGPGTRLTVL.

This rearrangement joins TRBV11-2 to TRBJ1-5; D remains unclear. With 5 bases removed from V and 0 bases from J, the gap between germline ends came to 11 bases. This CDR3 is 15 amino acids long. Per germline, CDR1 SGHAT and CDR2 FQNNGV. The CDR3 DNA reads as TGTGCCAGCAGCCGCAACGCCGATAGCAATCAGCCCCAGCATTTT. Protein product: CASSRNADSNQPQHF. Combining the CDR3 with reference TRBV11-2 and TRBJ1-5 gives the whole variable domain EAGVAQSPRYKIIEKRQSVAFWCNPISGHATLYWYQQILGQGPKLLIQFQNNGVVDDSQLPKDRFSAERLKGVDSTLKIQPAKLEDSAVYLCASSRNADSNQPQHFGDGTRLSIL.

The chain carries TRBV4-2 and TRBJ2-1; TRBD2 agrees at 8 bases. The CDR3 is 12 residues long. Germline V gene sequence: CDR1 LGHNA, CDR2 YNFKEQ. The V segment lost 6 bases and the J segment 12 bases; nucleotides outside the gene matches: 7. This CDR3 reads CASSRGGAVQFF. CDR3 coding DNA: TGTGCCAGCAGTCGGGGGGGGGCAGTGCAGTTCTTC.

CDR3 DNA: TGTGCCAGCAGCTTAGCGGATACGCAGTATTTT. It encodes CASSLADTQYF. This rearrangement joins TRBV7-9 to TRBJ2-3; D not certain. V dropped 0 bases and J dropped 6 bases, with 1 base sitting between them. The CDR3 extends over 11 amino acids. Germline CDR1 and CDR2: SEHNR and FQNEAQ (reference sequence).